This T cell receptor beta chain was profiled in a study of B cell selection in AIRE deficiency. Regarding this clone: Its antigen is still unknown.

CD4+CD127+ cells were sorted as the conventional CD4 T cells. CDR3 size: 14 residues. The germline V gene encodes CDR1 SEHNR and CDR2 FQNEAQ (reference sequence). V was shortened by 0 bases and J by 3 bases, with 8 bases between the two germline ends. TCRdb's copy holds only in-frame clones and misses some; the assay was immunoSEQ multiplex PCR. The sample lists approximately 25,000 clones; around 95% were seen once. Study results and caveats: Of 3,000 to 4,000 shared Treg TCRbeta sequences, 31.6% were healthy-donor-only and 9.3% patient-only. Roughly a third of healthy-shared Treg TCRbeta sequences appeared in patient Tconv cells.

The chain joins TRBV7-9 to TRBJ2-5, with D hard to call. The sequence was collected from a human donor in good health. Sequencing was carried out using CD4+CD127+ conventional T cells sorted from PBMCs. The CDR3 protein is CASSLAFTEETQYF. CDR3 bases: TGTGCCAGCAGCTTAGCCTTTACAGAAGAGACCCAGTACTTC.